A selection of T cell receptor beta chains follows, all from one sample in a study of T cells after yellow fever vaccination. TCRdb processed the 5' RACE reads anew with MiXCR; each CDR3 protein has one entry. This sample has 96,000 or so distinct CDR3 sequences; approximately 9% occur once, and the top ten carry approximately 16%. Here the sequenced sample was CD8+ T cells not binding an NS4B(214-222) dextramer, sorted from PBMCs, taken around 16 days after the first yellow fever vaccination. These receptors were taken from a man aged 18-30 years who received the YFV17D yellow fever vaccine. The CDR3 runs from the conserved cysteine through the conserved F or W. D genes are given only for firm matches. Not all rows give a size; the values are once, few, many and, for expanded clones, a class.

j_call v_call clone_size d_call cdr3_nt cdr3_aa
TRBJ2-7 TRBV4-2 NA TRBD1 TGTGCCAGCAGCCCTCCCGGGACAGGGGTCTACGAGCAGTACTTC CASSPPGTGVYEQYF
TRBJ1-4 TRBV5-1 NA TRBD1 TGCGCCAGCAGCTTGGGGCAGGGGGATGAGTCCGGTAATGAAAAACTGTTTTTT CASSLGQGDESGNEKLFF
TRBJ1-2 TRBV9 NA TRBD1 TGTGCCAGCAGCCCCTGGGGGGGTTCGCAGGGGGCGAAGTATGGCTACACCTTC CASSPWGGSQGAKYGYTF
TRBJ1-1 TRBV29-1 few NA TGCAGCGTGACTGGATTCTACCAAGGAGGCACTGAAGCTTTCTTT CSVTGFYQGGTEAFF
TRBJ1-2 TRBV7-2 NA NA TGTGCCAGCAGCATGTATCAGAAAGGCTATGGCTACACCTTC CASSMYQKGYGYTF
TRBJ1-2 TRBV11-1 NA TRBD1 TGTGCCAGCAGCACTCTGAGCCGACAGGGGGCCTGGTACTATGGCTACACCTTC CASSTLSRQGAWYYGYTF
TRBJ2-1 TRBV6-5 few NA TGTGCCAGCAGTTACACCGGGAGCTCCTACAATGAGCAGTTCTTC CASSYTGSSYNEQFF
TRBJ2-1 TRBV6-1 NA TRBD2 TGTGCCAGCAGTCCCACTAGCGGGGACACGGATGAGCAGTTCTTC CASSPTSGDTDEQFF
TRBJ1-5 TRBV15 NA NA TGTGCCACCAGCAGAGGCCTGCAGGGGAGCTATCAGCCCCAGCATTTT CATSRGLQGSYQPQHF
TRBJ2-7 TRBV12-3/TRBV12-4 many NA TGTGCCAGCAGTTCGCCCCACATCGATGGATCCTACGAGCAGTACTTC CASSSPHIDGSYEQYF